One and the same sample provided the 5 T cell receptor beta chains below, sequenced in a study of T cells in women clearing cervical HPV infection. Repertoires were generated with immunoSEQ multiplex PCR, while TCRdb's copy carries only in-frame clones and drops some. Its listing shows 31,000 or so clones. The sample taken for sequencing was blood buffy coat. The receptors come from a woman aged 18 to 75 with a cervical HPV16 infection that either progressed to CIN3+ or cleared (not recorded which).

As concerns this clone: The CDR3 goes on 3 residues after the read ends, and that part is filled in from the germline J gene. The V call is TRBV5-6, the J call TRBJ1-3, with D uncertain. The CDR3 consists of 14 residues. Germline V lookup: CDR1 SGHDT, CDR2 YYEEEE. V lost 7 bases and J lost 0, with 11 bases in between. The CDR3 here is CASGGTSSGNTIYF. Partial CDR3 DNA: TGTGCCAGCGGCGGCACCAGCTCTGGAAACACC.

Points on this clone: Read data end 3 residues before the CDR3 end; the end is taken from the germline J gene. The chain joins TRBV11-2 to TRBJ2-5, with 8 bases fitting TRBD2. Germline values: CDR1 SGHAT, CDR2 FQNNGV. CDR3 size: 15 residues. V gave up 6 bases and J gave up 3 bases; unmatched junction bases: 9. Incomplete CDR3 DNA: TGTGCCAGCAGTTCCTTCCGGGAGGGGGAAGAGACC. Its protein product is CASSSFREGEET. The CDR3 in full is CASSSFREGEETQYF.

Worth noting for this clone: The read comes to an end 3 residues before the CDR3 does, leaving the germline J gene to fill in the end. The chain links TRBV20-1 to TRBJ1-6; 8 nucleotides agree with TRBD1. The CDR3 runs 15 residues. The germline V gene has CDR1 DFQATT and CDR2 SNEGSKA (reference sequence). V lost 1 base to trimming and J lost 5 bases; unmatched junction nucleotides: 4. The CDR3 protein is CSARAAGGNNSPLHF. CDR3 bases read: TGCAGTGCTAGAGCGGCAGGGGGCAATAATTCACCC.

Remarks on this clone: The read terminates 3 residues ahead of where the CDR3 ends, so the germline J gene completes it. The rearrangement links TRBV7-2 to TRBJ1-4, with D unresolved. Germline CDR1 and CDR2: SGHTA and FQGNSA. There are 18 residues in the CDR3. CDR3 loop: CASSLAGFGPGINSPLFF. The CDR3 DNA, read in part, is TGTGCCAGCAGCTTAGCGGGCTTTGGTCCGGGGATTAATTCACCA.

Note on this clone: The sequenced fragment ends 3 residues before the CDR3 boundary, so the rest is inferred from the germline J gene. The chain joins TRBV5-1 to TRBJ1-5; D call uncertain. Germline CDR1 reads SGHRS; CDR2 reads YFSETQ. V was shortened by 0 bases and J by 8 bases, with 12 bases between the two germline ends. The CDR3 consists of 14 residues. The CDR3 here is CASSLEGPFEPQHF. The CDR3 DNA, read in part, is TGCGCCAGCAGCTTGGAGGGCCCCTTTGAGCCC.